The following is a T cell receptor (beta chain) sequence with its context. As yet, its antigen is unknown. CDR3 length: 15 residues. Looked up from germline, CDR1 is MNHEY and CDR2 is SVGAGI. Losses at the gene ends were 6 bases for V and 7 bases for J; bases not matched to a gene: 9. This sample was taken from a study of OX40 agonist ivuxolimab in advanced cancers. Repertoires were generated with immunoSEQ multiplex PCR, while TCRdb's copy carries only in-frame clones and drops some. The sample includes fewer than 70,000 clones, approximately 89% seen only once; the top ten take 1% to 1.2%. Overall study results and limits: Relative to CD4+ cells, CD8+ T cells on average had more expanded clones. Clonal expansion among partial responders at 0.1-3.0 mg/kg ranked near the lowest. Normalized T-cell clonal expansion was also low in a subset of nonresponders.

Sampling of blood occurred at baseline, cycle 4 day 1, and cycle 7 day 1. The clonotype was recovered from an adult with an advanced solid tumor such as melanoma, head and neck, liver or kidney cancer. The starting material was CD4+ or CD8+ T cells sorted from blood, obtained in a trial of the OX40 agonist ivuxolimab. V gene TRBV6-5 combines with J gene TRBJ1-2, with TRBD1 matching over 12 bases. The CDR3 protein is CASRPPGQGAGGYTF. The CDR3 bases are TGTGCCAGCAGACCCCCGGGACAGGGGGCGGGTGGCTACACCTTC.